The 11 T cell receptor beta chains below were found in one sample sequenced in a study of shared clonotypes between healthy human individuals. Profiled with immunoSEQ multiplex PCR; TCRdb holds only in-frame clones, not every one. The table has roughly 1 million clones, about 75% seen once. Material: memory CD4+ T cells sorted from blood. Subset: CD45RA-negative fraction. The receptors were sampled from a man younger than 35 in good health.

This clone was detected a few times. The CDR3 region has the DNA TGTGCCAGCAGCTTAGCCGGGGCCACTGAAGCTTTCTTT. The encoded protein is CASSLAGATEAFF. This rearrangement joins TRBV7-9 to TRBJ1-1; a weak D match, TRBD1 (5 bases). This CDR3 is built from 13 residues. From germline, CDR1 is SEHNR and CDR2 FQNEAQ (reference sequence). V was pared by 0 bases and J by 4 bases, with 6 bases between.

The CDR3 DNA is TGTGCCATCAGTGAGTCGGGGAGTAGCAATCAGCCCCAGCATTTT. Encoded protein: CAISESGSSNQPQHF. V usage is TRBV10-3 and J usage is TRBJ1-5; D ambiguous. V was trimmed by 0 bases and J by 0 bases, leaving 6 bases between them. There are 15 residues in the CDR3. Germline V CDR1 and CDR2: ENHRY, SYGVKD.

The chain couples TRBV12-1 to TRBJ2-3; TRBD1, the D gene given by the table, was not confirmed from the DNA. TRBV12-1 is a documented pseudogene. This CDR3 contains 17 residues. The CDR3 region has the DNA TGTGCCAGCAGCCCTGCCCCGTTTCAGGTAGGCACAGATACGCAGTATTTT. Translating it yields CASSPAPFQVGTDTQYF.

This clone was seen more than once but under ten times. The rearrangement joins TRBV6-6 to TRBJ2-1; 10 nucleotides align to TRBD1. J gave up 6 bases and V 6 bases, and 8 bases lay outside the gene matches. This CDR3 has 15 amino acids. CDR1 is MNHNY and CDR2 is SVGAGI in the germline V gene (reference sequence). The CDR3 region is CASSLPGQGSNEQFF. CDR3 in DNA: TGTGCCAGCAGCCTCCCGGGACAGGGGTCCAATGAGCAGTTCTTC.

V usage is TRBV6-1 and J usage is TRBJ1-6; D uncertain. The CDR3 extends over 13 amino acids. V was trimmed by 10 bases and J by 7 bases, leaving 14 bases between them. Looked up from germline, CDR1 is MNHNS and CDR2 is SASEGT. CDR3 protein: CAIRTGDNSPLHF. The CDR3 region has the DNA TGTGCCATCCGTACGGGAGACAATTCACCCCTCCACTTT.

The gene calls are TRBV6-6 and TRBJ1-5, with 7 bases fitting TRBD1. Germline assignment: CDR1 MNHNY and CDR2 SVGAGI (reference sequence). The CDR3 contains 14 residues. Germline trimming cut 5 bases from V and 3 bases from J; bases unmatched to any gene: 4. The CDR3 sequence: CASSPGTVNQPQHF. CDR3 DNA: TGTGCCAGCAGTCCTGGGACAGTCAATCAGCCCCAGCATTTT.

This chain connects TRBV6-6 to TRBJ1-2, with a possible D match to TRBD1 (6 bases). CDR1 and CDR2 (germline): MNHNY, SVGAGI (reference sequence). Between the trimmed V and J ends, which lost 7 bases and 8 bases, there was a span of 20 bases. The CDR3 contains 14 residues. CDR3 nucleotide sequence: TGTGCCAGCACCTCCAAGGGGGGCGAAAGAGGCTACACCTTC. Translated, it gives CASTSKGGERGYTF.

This clone occurred a few times. This chain connects TRBV6-5 to TRBJ2-5, with a possible D match to TRBD1 (6 bases). Germline loops: CDR1 MNHEY, CDR2 SVGAGI. V gave up 5 bases and J gave up 5 bases, with 15 bases separating them. The CDR3 is 14 residues long. This CDR3 reads CASSPYGRGETQYF. The CDR3 region has the DNA TGTGCCAGCAGTCCCTACGGCAGGGGTGAGACCCAGTACTTC.

The rearrangement links TRBV7-2 to TRBJ2-2; D tentatively reads TRBD1 or TRBD2 (5 bases each). The CDR3 runs to 15 residues. From germline, CDR1 is SGHTA and CDR2 FQGNSA. Trimming left V 2 bases short and J 1 base short, with 8 bases between. CDR3 sequence reads: CASSLLRGNTGELFF. The CDR3 nucleotides read TGTGCCAGCAGCTTATTGAGGGGGAACACCGGGGAGCTGTTTTTT.

The genes are TRBV9 and TRBJ1-1; D not resolved. Trimming took off 2 bases at V and 5 bases at J, with 10 bases between the two ends. This CDR3 has 13 residues. Germline CDR1 and CDR2: SGDLS and YYNGEE. DNA of the CDR3: TGTGCCAGCAGCGTTATCCTAGGGACTGAAGCTTTCTTT. It codes for CASSVILGTEAFF.

V usage is TRBV5-1 and J usage is TRBJ1-1, with TRBD1 matching over 12 bases. The CDR3 runs 17 residues. With 3 bases clipped from V and 8 bases from J, the junction kept 14 bases outside the gene matches. Germline CDR1 SGHRS, CDR2 YFSETQ. The CDR3 region is CASSSTPTGTGGREAFF. Written as DNA, the CDR3 is TGCGCCAGCAGCTCCACTCCCACCGGGACAGGGGGCAGGGAAGCTTTCTTT.